Listed here are 6 T cell receptor beta chains from one sample, sequenced in a study of OX40 agonist ivuxolimab in advanced cancers. Using immunoSEQ multiplex PCR, the repertoire was profiled, and TCRdb retains in-frame clones only, with some absent. Of fewer than 140,000 clones listed, roughly nine tenths are singletons. The sample was CD4+ or CD8+ T cells sorted from blood, taken in a trial of the OX40 agonist ivuxolimab. The receptors shown here come from an adult with an advanced solid tumor such as melanoma, head and neck, liver or kidney cancer.

This chain joins TRBV5-4 and TRBJ1-4; 8 bases match TRBD1. Germline CDR1 SGHNT, CDR2 YYREEE (reference sequence). Losses at the gene ends were 4 bases for V and 5 bases for J; bases not matched to a gene: 7. This CDR3 is built from 15 residues. The CDR3 here is CASSPAGQANEKLFF. The DNA of the CDR3 is TGTGCCAGCAGCCCTGCGGGACAGGCAAATGAAAAACTGTTTTTT.

The V gene is TRBV28, the J gene TRBJ1-1, with 9 bases matching TRBD1. J gave up 0 bases and V 6 bases, and 8 bases lay outside the gene matches. Germline values: CDR1 MDHEN, CDR2 SYDVKM. This CDR3 has 16 residues. The CDR3 loop is CASSPPGQGLNTEAFF. CDR3 sequence (DNA): TGTGCCAGCAGCCCCCCGGGACAGGGCCTGAACACTGAAGCTTTCTTT.

This clone was detected once. The V gene is TRBV5-1, the J gene TRBJ2-3, with 10 bases that match TRBD1. Germline CDR1 SGHRS, CDR2 YFSETQ. V lost 4 bases, J lost 1 base, and 6 bases stayed unmatched. The CDR3 length is 16 residues. CDR3 bases: TGCGCCAGCAGCCCCGGAGGGACAGGGGGCACAGATACGCAGTATTTT. Its protein product is CASSPGGTGGTDTQYF.

This clone was observed a handful of times. This CDR3 reads CASSVDWTAQNTIYF. Written as DNA, the CDR3 is TGTGCCAGCAGCGTGGATTGGACAGCTCAAAACACCATATATTTT. J is TRBJ1-3 and V is TRBV5-4; tentative D call: TRBD1 (6 bases). Deletions cut 4 bases from V and 6 bases from J, with 17 bases between. CDR3 size: 15 residues. Germline lookup yields CDR1 SGHNT and CDR2 YYREEE (reference sequence).

A single count supports this clone. The chain employs TRBV29-1 and TRBJ1-2; tentatively, D is TRBD1 (6 bases). The length of the CDR3 is 13 residues. Deletions cut 4 bases from V and 7 bases from J, with 16 bases between. CDR1 and CDR2 (germline): SQVTM, ANQGSEA. CDR3 nucleotides: TGCAGCGTTGCCGGTCAGGGGCGAGGTGGCTACACCTTC. It is translated as CSVAGQGRGGYTF.

The chain links TRBV6-6 to TRBJ1-1, with unresolved D. Germline CDR1 is MNHNY and CDR2 is SVGAGI (reference sequence). V was shortened by 7 bases and J by 0 bases, with 18 bases between the two germline ends. The CDR3 loop spans 16 amino acids. DNA of the CDR3: TGTGCCAGCACCAAAAGGATGGCAGCCTTGAACACTGAAGCTTTCTTT. Translation gives CASTKRMAALNTEAFF.